This paragraph covers one T cell receptor beta chain sequence. This entry comes from a study of cytomegalovirus exposure and HLA in healthy donors. Germline V gene sequence: CDR1 MDHEN, CDR2 SYDVKM. There are 17 residues in the CDR3. The V end was cut by 3 bases, the J end by 2 bases, with 20 bases between. Primers: 60 Vbeta forward and 13 Jbeta reverse. As handled by the study authors: Unique TCR beta chains totaled roughly 79 million in a later count, with approximately 10 million of them shared. Some clones are missing from TCRdb's copy, which holds only in-frame ones; the method was immunoSEQ multiplex PCR. V and J calls and clone size are given by that table; D and trimming were obtained from the DNA. The sample consists of some 200,000 clones, around 86% of them appearing once.

This receptor was taken from a woman between 18 and 29 years old in good health and CMV-seronegative. The rearrangement links TRBV28 to TRBJ2-7; tentative D call: TRBD1 (5 bases). The sample was PBMCs. DNA for the CDR3: TGTGCCAGCAGTTTCCAAAGGCAGGGAATCATAGCCTACGAGCAGTACTTC. Protein sequence: CASSFQRQGIIAYEQYF.